This entry describes one TCR beta chain. Original processing methods: Estimation of nucleated cell counts was performed using reference gene primer amplification. Profiled with immunoSEQ multiplex PCR; TCRdb holds only in-frame clones, not every one. V and J calls and clone size are those listed in that table; D and trimming were worked out from the DNA. The sample has approximately 38,000 clones, 80% to 90% seen once. The data were taken from a study of blood T cell repertoires in COVID-19. Trimming removed 6 bases from V and 2 bases from J, with 7 bases in between. Looked up from germline, CDR1 is MNHEY and CDR2 is SVGEGT. The CDR3 spans 12 residues.

The TCR originated in a man aged 25-40 years with active or convalescent COVID-19. Sequenced input: peripheral blood. The chain employs TRBV6-2 or TRBV6-3 and TRBJ1-1; no definite D call. The CDR3 nucleotides read TGTGCCAGCAGCAGGAGAAACACTGAAGCTTTCTTT. It codes for CASSRRNTEAFF.